Reported below is one TCR beta chain. V dropped 7 bases and J dropped 3; count of bases not matched to a gene: 13. Germline V gene data show CDR1 as SNHLY and CDR2 as FYNNEI. The CDR3 consists of 16 residues. The method was immunoSEQ multiplex PCR; TCRdb's version includes in-frame clones alone and lacks a portion of them. The repertoire holds hundreds of thousands of clones, about 83% seen once, with over 0.95% in the top ten. This entry belongs to a study of blood T cell repertoires in COVID-19. This clonotype was obtained from a woman in her thirties with COVID-19, enrolled during active disease. The chain recombines TRBV2 with TRBJ2-3; 7 nucleotides align to TRBD2. What was sequenced was peripheral blood. CDR3 DNA sequence: TGTGCCAGCAAGGGGACTACCGGGGATTATACAGATACGCAGTATTTT. Translating gives CASKGTTGDYTDTQYF.